This passage covers 18 T cell receptor beta chains from one sample sequenced in a study of PD-1 blockade in classical Hodgkin lymphoma. The time point denotes: cycle 4 day 1 (C4D1), after five to seven weeks of nivolumab. Patients all relapsed after autologous stem cell transplantation, and there was variation in brentuximab vedotin exposure. Assay used: immunoSEQ multiplex PCR; TCRdb lists only in-frame clones, some missing. Here the sample spans tens of thousands of clones, 86% being singletons. The sequences come from peripheral blood mononuclear cells (PBMCs), collected before the fourth cycle of nivolumab. The receptors derive from a human donor with classical Hodgkin lymphoma.

This chain connects TRBV20-1 to TRBJ2-3; unclear D gene. The CDR3 length is 11 residues. V lost 6 bases, J lost 6 bases, and 10 bases lay in between. The germline gives CDR1 DFQATT, CDR2 SNEGSKA (reference sequence). The CDR3 sequence is CSASKQDTQYF. The CDR3 bases are TGCAGTGCCTCCAAACAGGATACGCAGTATTTT.

V is TRBV6-5 and J is TRBJ1-2, with 12 bases identical to TRBD1. The CDR3 has 15 residues. Germline V gives CDR1 MNHEY, CDR2 SVGAGI. The trim removed 6 bases at V and 6 bases at J, leaving 8 bases unmatched. CDR3 DNA sequence: TGTGCCAGCAGGAAAGCCGGGACAGGGGGCGATGGCTACACCTTC. This encodes CASRKAGTGGDGYTF.

The V call is TRBV6-1, the J call TRBJ2-2; no firm D call. The CDR3 length is 15 residues. V shed 4 bases and J shed 2 bases, with 11 bases lying between them. Germline-derived CDR1 and CDR2 are MNHNS and SASEGT. The CDR3 DNA reads TGTGCCAGCAGTGGAGGTCACTATAACACCGGGGAGCTGTTTTTT. This gives the protein CASSGGHYNTGELFF.

The chain carries TRBV7-6 and TRBJ1-4, with D uncertain. The CDR3 sequence is 18 residues long. Germline assignment: CDR1 SGHVS and CDR2 FNYEAQ. V was trimmed by 8 bases and J by 0 bases, leaving 22 bases between them. The CDR3 DNA reads as TGTGCCAGCTCCCCGCGGAGCCCGATTTCCCCAACTAATGAAAAACTGTTTTTT. It specifies CASSPRSPISPTNEKLFF.

V is TRBV7-8 and J is TRBJ1-5; tentative D call: TRBD1 (5 bases). Germline loops: CDR1 SGHVS, CDR2 FQNEAQ. The CDR3 spans 16 residues. V was shortened by 1 base and J by 6 bases, with 16 bases between the two germline ends. The CDR3 region has the DNA TGTGCCAGCAGCTTAGGGGTTGGGGCTGAGAGTCAGCCCCAGCATTTT. Protein: CASSLGVGAESQPQHF.

The chain employs TRBV5-1 and TRBJ1-1; no firm D call. CDR1 and CDR2 from the germline V gene are SGHRS and YFSETQ. There are 9 residues in the CDR3. The V gene lost 10 bases and the J gene lost 10 bases, with 11 bases spanning the gap. The CDR3 protein is CARRRRAFF. The CDR3 coding sequence is TGCGCCCGGCGGCGGAGAGCTTTCTTT.

CDR3 amino acids: CATGTKYGYTF. The CDR3 DNA reads TGTGCCACCGGGACGAAATATGGCTACACCTTC. The J gene is TRBJ1-2, the V gene TRBV27; D perhaps matches TRBD1 (5 bases). The CDR3 loop spans 11 amino acids. Between the trimmed V and J ends, which lost 10 bases and 5 bases, there was a span of 11 bases. Germline loops: CDR1 MNHEY, CDR2 SMNVEV (reference sequence).

V gene TRBV27 combines with J gene TRBJ2-7; 10 bases are shared with TRBD2. The V and J ends lost 5 bases and 3 bases, in that order; junction bases with no gene match: 7. Germline CDR1 MNHEY, CDR2 SMNVEV (reference sequence). The CDR3 loop spans 15 amino acids. The CDR3 sequence: CASSPLAGEGYEQYF. CDR3 coding DNA: TGTGCCAGCAGTCCCCTAGCGGGAGAAGGCTACGAGCAGTACTTC.

The rearrangement uses TRBV4-1 and TRBJ2-1; D possibly corresponds to TRBD2 (6 bases). CDR1 is MGHRA and CDR2 is YSYEKL in the germline V gene. CDR3 size: 18 residues. Trimming cost V 0 bases and J 2 bases, with 17 bases left between them. Here the CDR3 reads CASSQDLFGGGTYNEQFF. The CDR3 nucleotides read TGCGCCAGCAGCCAAGATTTGTTCGGGGGTGGGACCTACAATGAGCAGTTCTTC.

This clone is medium-sized (0.01 to 0.1%). The chain uses TRBV11-2 and TRBJ2-2, with D perhaps TRBD1 or TRBD2 (5 bases each). The CDR3 has 13 amino acids. Trimming took 11 bases from V and 4 from J, leaving 14 bases between them. The germline gives CDR1 SGHAT, CDR2 FQNNGV. CDR3 in DNA: TGTGCCGGGGGACCCAGCGGCACCGGGGAGCTGTTTTTT. This translates into CAGGPSGTGELFF.

The chain combines TRBV7-9 with TRBJ2-3; 10 bases line up with TRBD2. The ends lost 6 bases at V and 1 base at J; junction bases unmatched: 4. CDR3 length equals 15 residues. In germline, CDR1 is SEHNR, CDR2 FQNEAQ (reference sequence). The CDR3 sequence: CASRFLAGGTDTQYF. CDR3 DNA sequence: TGTGCCAGCAGATTCCTAGCGGGGGGCACAGATACGCAGTATTTT.

The V gene is TRBV28, the J gene TRBJ2-5, with a tentative D call TRBD1 (6 bases). V was pared by 5 bases and J by 5 bases, with 12 bases between. Germline V gene data show CDR1 as MDHEN and CDR2 as SYDVKM. The CDR3 consists of 13 residues. In DNA form, the CDR3 reads TGTGCCAGCAGTGCCAGGGGATGGGAGACCCAGTACTTC. Translated: CASSARGWETQYF.

J is TRBJ1-1 and V is TRBV7-9, with TRBD1 as a possible D gene (6 bases). In germline, CDR1 is SEHNR, CDR2 FQNEAQ (reference sequence). The CDR3 consists of 15 residues. V lost 2 bases, J lost 7 bases, and 17 bases lay in between. CDR3 coding DNA: TGTGCCAGCAGCTTACCGCCAGGGGATAAAAGTGAAGCTTTCTTT. It translates to CASSLPPGDKSEAFF.

V and J are TRBV2 and TRBJ2-5, with 11 nucleotides matching TRBD1. Trimming removed 3 bases from V and 4 bases from J; junction bases left unmatched: 4. CDR3 length: 15 amino acids. Germline values: CDR1 SNHLY, CDR2 FYNNEI. The CDR3 region is CASSDRTGGRETQYF. CDR3 nucleotide sequence: TGTGCCAGCAGTGATCGGACAGGGGGCAGAGAGACCCAGTACTTC.

V is TRBV11-2 and J is TRBJ1-2; D gene uncertain. CDR1 is SGHAT and CDR2 is FQNNGV in the germline V gene. V lost 1 base and J 2 bases, leaving 8 bases between the germline ends. CDR3 length: 14 amino acids. The CDR3 DNA reads TGTGCCAGCAGCTTAGGAGGCACAAACTATGGCTACACCTTC. Translating gives CASSLGGTNYGYTF.

This sequence joins TRBV5-6 and TRBJ1-2; TRBD1 matches at 9 bases. The V segment lost 3 bases and the J segment 6 bases; nucleotides outside the gene matches: 12. CDR3 length: 16 residues. Germline CDR1 and CDR2: SGHDT and YYEEEE. DNA of the CDR3: TGTGCCAGCAGCTGGAGGGGAAGGGACAGGGACAATGGCTACACCTTC. Translating it yields CASSWRGRDRDNGYTF.

Concerning this clone itself: The CDR3 carries no conserved terminal phenylalanine or tryptophan, so it likely arises from a read error. The rearrangement links TRBV9 to TRBJ1-1; TRBD1 matches at 9 bases. The germline CDR1 and CDR2 sequences are SGDLS and YYNGEE. Losses at the gene ends were 0 bases for V and 10 bases for J; bases not matched to a gene: 7. The CDR3 extends over 14 amino acids. The CDR3 DNA is TGTGCCAGCAGCGTAGGGGACAGGGTCGGGAGAGCTTTCCTT. The encoded protein is CASSVGDRVGRAFL.

The CDR3 DNA reads as TGTGCCAGCAGCCCTCGGACTAGCGGAGAGACCCAGTACTTC. Residues: CASSPRTSGETQYF. The chain carries TRBV7-2 and TRBJ2-5; 10 positions match TRBD2. Trimming took 5 bases from V and 4 from J; bases not matched to a gene: 4. CDR1 is SGHTA and CDR2 is FQGNSA in the germline V gene. This CDR3 has 14 amino acids.